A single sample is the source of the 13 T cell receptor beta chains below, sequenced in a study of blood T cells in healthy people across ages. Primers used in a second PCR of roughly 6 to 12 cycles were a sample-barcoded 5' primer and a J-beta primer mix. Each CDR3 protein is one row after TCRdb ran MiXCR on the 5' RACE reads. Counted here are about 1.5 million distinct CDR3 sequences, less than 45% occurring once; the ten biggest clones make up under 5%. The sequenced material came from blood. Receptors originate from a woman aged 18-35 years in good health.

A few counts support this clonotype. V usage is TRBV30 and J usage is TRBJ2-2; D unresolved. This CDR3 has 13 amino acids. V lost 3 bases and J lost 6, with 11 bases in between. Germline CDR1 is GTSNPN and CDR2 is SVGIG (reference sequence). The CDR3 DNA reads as TGTGCCTGGAGGGGAATTGGCCCCGGGGAGCTGTTTTTT. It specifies CAWRGIGPGELFF.

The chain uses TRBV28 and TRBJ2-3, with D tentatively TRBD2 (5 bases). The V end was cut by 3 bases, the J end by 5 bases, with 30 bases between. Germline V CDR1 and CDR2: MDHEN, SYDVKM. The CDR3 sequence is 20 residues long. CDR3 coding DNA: TGTGCCAGCAGTTTCCCTCCCGGGTCGGTGGTTCGGAGGTTGGGAGATACGCAGTATTTT. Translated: CASSFPPGSVVRRLGDTQYF.

CDR3 sequence (DNA): TGTGCCAGCGGCGACAGGGGAAAGAGAAATGAGCAGTTCTTC. Protein product: CASGDRGKRNEQFF. V usage is TRBV5-5 and J usage is TRBJ2-1; 8 nucleotides agree with TRBD1. CDR3 length: 14 amino acids. CDR1 is SGHKS and CDR2 is YYEKEE in the germline V gene (reference sequence). Trimming at V came to 7 bases and at J to 7 bases, leaving 10 bases not matched to a gene.

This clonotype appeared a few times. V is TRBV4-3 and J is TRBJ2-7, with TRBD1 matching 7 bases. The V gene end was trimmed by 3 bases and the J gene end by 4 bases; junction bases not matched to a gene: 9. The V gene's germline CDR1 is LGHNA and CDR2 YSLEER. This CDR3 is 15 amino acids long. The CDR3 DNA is TGCGCCAGCAGCCACCTCAGGGACAGCAGGTACGAGCAGTACTTC. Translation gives CASSHLRDSRYEQYF.

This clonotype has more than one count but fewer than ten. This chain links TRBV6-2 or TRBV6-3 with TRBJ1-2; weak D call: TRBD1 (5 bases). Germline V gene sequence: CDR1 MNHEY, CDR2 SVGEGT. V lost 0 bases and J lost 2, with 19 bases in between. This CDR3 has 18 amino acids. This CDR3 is CASSYSLGAGALNYGYTF. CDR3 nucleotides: TGTGCCAGCAGTTACTCCCTCGGGGCAGGCGCCCTAAACTATGGCTACACCTTC.

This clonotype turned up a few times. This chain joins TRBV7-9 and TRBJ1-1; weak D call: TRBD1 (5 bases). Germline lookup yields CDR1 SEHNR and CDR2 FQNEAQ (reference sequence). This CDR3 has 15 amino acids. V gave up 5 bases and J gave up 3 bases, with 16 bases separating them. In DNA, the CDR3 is TGTGCCAGCAGCCGCGGTTGGGGCCCGGACACTGAAGCTTTCTTT. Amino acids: CASSRGWGPDTEAFF.

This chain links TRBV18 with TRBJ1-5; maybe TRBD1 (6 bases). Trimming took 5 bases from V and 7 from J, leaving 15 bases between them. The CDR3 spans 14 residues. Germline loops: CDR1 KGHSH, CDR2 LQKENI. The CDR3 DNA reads TGTGCCAGCTCATTACAAAAGGGGGTCCAGCCCCAGCATTTT. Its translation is CASSLQKGVQPQHF.

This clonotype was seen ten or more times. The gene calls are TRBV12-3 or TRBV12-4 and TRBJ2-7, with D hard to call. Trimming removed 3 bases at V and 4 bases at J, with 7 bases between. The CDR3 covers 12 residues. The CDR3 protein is CASSFLGYEQYF. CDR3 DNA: TGTGCCAGCAGTTTTCTGGGATACGAGCAGTACTTC.

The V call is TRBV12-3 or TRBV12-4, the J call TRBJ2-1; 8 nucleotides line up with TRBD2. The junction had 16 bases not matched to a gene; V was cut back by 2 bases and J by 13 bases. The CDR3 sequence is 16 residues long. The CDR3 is CASSLRAGGGIETQFF. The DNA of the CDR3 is TGTGCCAGCAGTTTAAGGGCCGGCGGGGGGATAGAGACCCAGTTCTTC.

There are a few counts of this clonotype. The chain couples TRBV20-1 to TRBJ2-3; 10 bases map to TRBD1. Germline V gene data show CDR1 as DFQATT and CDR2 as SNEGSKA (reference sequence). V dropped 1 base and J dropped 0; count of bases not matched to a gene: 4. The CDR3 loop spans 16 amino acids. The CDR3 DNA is TGCAGTGCTAGAGTGGGGACAGGGGCGAGCACAGATACGCAGTATTTT. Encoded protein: CSARVGTGASTDTQYF.

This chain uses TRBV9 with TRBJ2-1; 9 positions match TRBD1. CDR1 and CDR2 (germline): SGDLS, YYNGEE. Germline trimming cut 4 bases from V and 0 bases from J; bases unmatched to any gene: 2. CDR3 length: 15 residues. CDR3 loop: CASSQQGASYNEQFF. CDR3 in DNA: TGTGCCAGCAGCCAACAGGGGGCCTCCTACAATGAGCAGTTCTTC.

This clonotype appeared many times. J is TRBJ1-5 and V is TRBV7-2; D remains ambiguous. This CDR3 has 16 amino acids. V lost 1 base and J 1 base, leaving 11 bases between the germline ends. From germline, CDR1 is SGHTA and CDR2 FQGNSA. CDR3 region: CASSLELAWSNQPQHF. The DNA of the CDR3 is TGTGCCAGCAGCTTAGAGTTGGCTTGGAGCAATCAGCCCCAGCATTTT. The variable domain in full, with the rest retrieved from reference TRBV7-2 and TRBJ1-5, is GAGVSQSPSNKVTEKGKDVELRCDPISGHTALYWYRQSLGQGLEFLIYFQGNSAPDKSGLPSDRFSAERTGGSVSTLTIQRTQQEDSAVYLCASSLELAWSNQPQHFGDGTRLSIL.

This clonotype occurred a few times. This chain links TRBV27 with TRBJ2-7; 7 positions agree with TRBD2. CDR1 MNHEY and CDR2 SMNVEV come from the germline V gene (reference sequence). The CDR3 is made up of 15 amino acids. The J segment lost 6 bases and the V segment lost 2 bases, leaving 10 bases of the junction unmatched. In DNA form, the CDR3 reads TGTGCCAGCAGTTTAAATGGCGGGAGTATCACCGAGCAGTACTTC. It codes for CASSLNGGSITEQYF.